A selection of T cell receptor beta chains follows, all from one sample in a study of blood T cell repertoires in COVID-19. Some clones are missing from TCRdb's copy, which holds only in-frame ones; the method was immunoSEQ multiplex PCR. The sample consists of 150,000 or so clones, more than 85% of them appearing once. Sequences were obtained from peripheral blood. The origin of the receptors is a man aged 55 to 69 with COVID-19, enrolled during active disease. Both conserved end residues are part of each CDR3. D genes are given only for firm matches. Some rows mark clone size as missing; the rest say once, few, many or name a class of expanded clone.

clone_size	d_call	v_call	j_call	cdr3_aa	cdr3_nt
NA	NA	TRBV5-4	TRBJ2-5	CASSLRNQETQYF	TGTGCCAGCAGCTTGCGTAACCAAGAGACCCAGTACTTC
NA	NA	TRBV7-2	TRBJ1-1	CASSPQSGLGTEAFF	TGTGCCAGCAGCCCGCAGTCAGGGTTAGGAACTGAAGCTTTCTTT
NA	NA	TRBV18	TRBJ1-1	CASSLLREASGTEAFF	TGTGCCAGCTCACTACTTCGCGAAGCTTCGGGCACTGAAGCTTTCTTT
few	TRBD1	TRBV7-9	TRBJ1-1	CASSLKEGAQTEAFF	TGTGCCAGCAGCTTAAAGGAGGGGGCGCAGACTGAAGCTTTCTTT
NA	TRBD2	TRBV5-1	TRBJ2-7	CASSLVGTSGPYEQYF	TGCGCCAGCAGCTTGGTGGGGACTAGCGGTCCCTACGAGCAGTACTTC
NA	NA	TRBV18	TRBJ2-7	CASSDRNLPYEQYF	TGTGCCAGCTCAGACAGGAACCTCCCCTACGAGCAGTACTTC
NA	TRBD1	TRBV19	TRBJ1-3	CASSIGAGGSGNTIYF	TGTGCCAGTAGTATAGGAGCAGGGGGCAGTGGAAACACCATATATTTT
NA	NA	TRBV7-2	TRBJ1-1	CASSLQPGYTEAFF	TGTGCCAGCAGCTTACAGCCAGGGTACACTGAAGCTTTCTTT
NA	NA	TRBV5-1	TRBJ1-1	CASSGTGSVNTEAFF	TGCGCCAGCAGCGGCACAGGTTCCGTTAACACTGAAGCTTTCTTT
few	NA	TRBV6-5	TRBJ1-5	CASSLEAGLSQPQHF	TGTGCCAGCAGTCTAGAGGCAGGGCTTAGTCAGCCCCAGCATTTT
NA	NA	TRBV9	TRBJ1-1	CASSVVSGVTEAFF	TGTGCCAGCAGCGTAGTGTCAGGGGTCACTGAAGCTTTCTTT
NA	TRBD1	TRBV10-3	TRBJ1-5	CATAGTDNQPQHF	TGTGCCACCGCCGGGACAGACAATCAGCCCCAGCATTTT
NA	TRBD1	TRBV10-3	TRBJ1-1	CAISESHRQGANTEAFF	TGTGCCATCAGTGAGTCCCACCGACAGGGAGCGAACACTGAAGCTTTCTTT
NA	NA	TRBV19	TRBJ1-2	CASSEQVGYTF	TGTGCCAGTAGTGAGCAGGTGGGCTACACCTTC
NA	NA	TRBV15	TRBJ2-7	CATSNGAGGIFVQYF	TGTGCCACCAGCAACGGGGCAGGGGGGATTTTTGTGCAGTACTTC
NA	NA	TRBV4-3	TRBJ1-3	CASSQVAYSGNTIYF	TGCGCCAGCAGCCAAGTGGCTTACTCTGGAAACACCATATATTTT
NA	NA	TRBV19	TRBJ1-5	CASSIPWPSNQPQHF	TGTGCCAGTAGTATCCCGTGGCCTAGCAATCAGCCCCAGCATTTT
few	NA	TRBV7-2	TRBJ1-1	CASSPREGLGAFF	TGTGCCAGCAGCCCCCGTGAGGGATTGGGGGCTTTCTTT
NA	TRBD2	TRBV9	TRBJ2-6	CASSVRGEPPGANVLTF	TGTGCCAGCAGCGTCCGGGGGGAGCCCCCTGGGGCCAACGTCCTGACTTTC
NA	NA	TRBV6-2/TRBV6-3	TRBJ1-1	CASSSTPSNTEAFF	TGTGCCAGCAGTTCGACACCGTCTAACACTGAAGCTTTCTTT
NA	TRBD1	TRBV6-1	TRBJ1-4	CASSESSRTGYEKLFF	TGTGCCAGCAGTGAATCATCCCGGACAGGGTATGAAAAACTGTTTTTT
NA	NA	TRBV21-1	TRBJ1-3	CASTPPWTGDDGNTIYF	TGTGCCAGCACCCCACCCTGGACAGGGGACGATGGAAACACCATATATTTT
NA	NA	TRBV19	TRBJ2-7	CASSSRVLYEQYF	TGTGCCAGTAGTTCGAGGGTTTTATACGAGCAGTACTTC
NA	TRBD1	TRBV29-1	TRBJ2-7	CSAEGSGTGAGEQYF	TGCAGCGCCGAGGGGTCGGGGACAGGGGCGGGCGAGCAGTACTTC
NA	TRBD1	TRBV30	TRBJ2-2	CAWKGQSTGELFF	TGTGCCTGGAAGGGACAGTCCACCGGGGAGCTGTTTTTT
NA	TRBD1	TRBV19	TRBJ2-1	CASTPPGQGPYNEQFF	TGTGCCAGTACCCCCCCAGGACAGGGACCTTACAATGAGCAGTTCTTC
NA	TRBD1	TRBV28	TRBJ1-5	CASSSGQGSQPQHF	TGTGCCAGCAGTTCGGGACAGGGGAGCCAGCCCCAGCATTTT
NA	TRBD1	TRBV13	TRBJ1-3	CASSSRTGDGNTIYF	TGTGCCAGCAGCTCCAGGACAGGGGATGGAAACACCATATATTTT
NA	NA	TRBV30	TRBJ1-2	CAWSSKRRRGLIDGYTF	TGTGCCTGGAGTTCCAAAAGACGACGCGGGCTTATAGATGGCTACACCTTC
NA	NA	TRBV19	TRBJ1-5	CASSTPTRGSNQPQHF	TGTGCCAGTAGTACCCCGACCAGGGGCTCCAATCAGCCCCAGCATTTT
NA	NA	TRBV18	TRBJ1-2	CASSPGVSNYGYTF	TGTGCCAGCTCACCGGGAGTTTCTAACTATGGCTACACCTTC
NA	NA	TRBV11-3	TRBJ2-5	CASSLSSRDQETQYF	TGTGCCAGCAGCTTATCTTCGCGGGACCAAGAGACCCAGTACTTC
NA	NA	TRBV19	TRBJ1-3	CASSLTRQFGNTIYF	TGTGCCAGTAGTCTTACTCGACAGTTTGGAAACACCATATATTTT
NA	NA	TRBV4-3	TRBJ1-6	CASSQDQRAPLHF	TGCGCCAGCAGCCAAGATCAACGCGCACCCCTCCACTTT
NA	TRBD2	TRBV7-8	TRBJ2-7	CASSLVASGSYEQYF	TGTGCCAGCAGCTTAGTCGCTAGCGGGAGTTACGAGCAGTACTTC
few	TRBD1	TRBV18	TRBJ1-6	CASSGQGNSNSPLHF	TGTGCCAGCTCGGGACAGGGAAACTCCAATTCACCCCTCCACTTT
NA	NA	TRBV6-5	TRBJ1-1	CASSAVLGGTEAFF	TGTGCCAGCAGCGCGGTTTTGGGGGGCACTGAAGCTTTCTTT
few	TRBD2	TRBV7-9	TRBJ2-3	CASSLAEGLAGITTDTQYF	TGTGCCAGCAGCTTAGCGGAGGGACTAGCGGGTATAACCACAGATACGCAGTATTTT
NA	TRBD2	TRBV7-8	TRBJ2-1	CASSSGTSGTKGQFF	TGTGCCAGCAGCTCCGGGACTAGCGGGACGAAGGGGCAGTTCTTC
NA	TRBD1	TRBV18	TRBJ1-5	CASSRGQGSNQPQHF	TGTGCCAGCTCGAGGGGACAGGGGAGCAATCAGCCCCAGCATTTT
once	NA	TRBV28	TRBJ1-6	CASSLVQENSPLHF	TGTGCCAGCAGTTTAGTCCAAGAGAATTCACCCCTCCACTTT
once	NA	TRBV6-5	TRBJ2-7	CASSSRSYEQYF	TGTGCCAGCAGTTCACGGTCCTACGAGCAGTACTTC
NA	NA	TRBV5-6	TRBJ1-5	CASSFVGGNQPQHF	TGTGCCAGCAGTTTCGTGGGGGGGAATCAGCCCCAGCATTTT
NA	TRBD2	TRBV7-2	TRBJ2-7	CASSLEREYQQYF	TGTGCCAGCAGCTTAGAGCGGGAGTACCAGCAGTACTTC
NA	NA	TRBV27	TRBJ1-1	CASSLSRQAYSGTEAFF	TGTGCCAGCAGTTTATCCCGACAGGCTTATTCGGGCACTGAAGCTTTCTTT
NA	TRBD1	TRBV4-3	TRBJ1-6	CASSHWDRNNSPLHF	TGCGCCAGCAGCCACTGGGACAGAAATAATTCACCCCTCCACTTT
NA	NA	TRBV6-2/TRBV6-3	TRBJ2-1	CASSYLGTRNEQFF	TGTGCCAGCAGTTACTTAGGGACTCGCAATGAGCAGTTCTTC